This is a list of T cell receptor beta chains from one sample in a study of Ad26.COV2.S vaccination and SARS-CoV-2 variants. The table came from immunoSEQ multiplex PCR; TCRdb's copy has only in-frame clones and leaves some out. Of around 250,000 clones in the sample, roughly 86% were seen once. The sequencing used peripheral blood, collected in a trial of Ad26.COV2.S vaccine versus placebo. These receptor sequences come from a person between 18 and 65 years old who received the Ad26.COV2.S COVID-19 vaccine or a placebo. The CDR3 runs from the conserved cysteine through the conserved F or W. A D gene is named only where the DNA matches it firmly. Not all rows give a size; the values are once, few, many and, for expanded clones, a class.

j_gene | v_gene | abundance | d_gene | CDR3nt | CDR3aa
TRBJ1-2 | TRBV12-3/TRBV12-4 | few | TRBD1 | TGTGCCAGCACTGCACAGGGGTACTATGGCTACACCTTC | CASTAQGYYGYTF
TRBJ2-7 | TRBV18 | . | TRBD1 | TGTGCCAGCTCATCCGCCGTCGGTCAGGGGGCCTACGAGCAGTACTTC | CASSSAVGQGAYEQYF
TRBJ2-7 | TRBV5-1 | . | TRBD2 | TGCGCCAGCAGAAGAATAGCGGGAGCGCGGGAGCAGTACTTC | CASRRIAGAREQYF
TRBJ1-2 | TRBV18 | . | . | TGTGCCAGCTCACCAGCAGAAACTAACTATGGCTACACCTTC | CASSPAETNYGYTF
TRBJ2-7 | TRBV18 | . | TRBD2 | TGTGCCAGCTCACCCCCGGGACTAGGATACGAGCAGTACTTC | CASSPPGLGYEQYF
TRBJ2-7 | TRBV4-1 | . | . | TGCGCCAGCAGCCAAGTTGAAGGGAGCCCCTACGAGCAGTACTTC | CASSQVEGSPYEQYF
TRBJ2-2 | TRBV7-3 | . | TRBD1 | TGTGCCAGCAGTCACGGGACAGGTAAAATCGGGGAGCTGTTTTTT | CASSHGTGKIGELFF
TRBJ1-6 | TRBV18 | . | . | TGTGCCAGCTCACCATCCAAAAGCTCCTATAATTCACCCCTCCACTTT | CASSPSKSSYNSPLHF
TRBJ2-1 | TRBV25-1 | once | TRBD2 | TGTGCCAGCAGTCAAATCCGGACTAGCGGGCGGGGCTATGAGCAGTTCTTC | CASSQIRTSGRGYEQFF
TRBJ2-3 | TRBV9 | . | TRBD2 | TGTGCCAGCAGCGGAGGAGCGGGAGGGTCGGCAGATACGCAGTATTTT | CASSGGAGGSADTQYF
TRBJ1-6 | TRBV4-1 | . | . | TGCGCCAGCAGCCAAGAGGGGACTGCTAATTCACCCCTCCACTTT | CASSQEGTANSPLHF
TRBJ2-1 | TRBV6-1 | . | . | TGTGCCAGCAGTGGGCTACAGGGAGACTCCTACAATGAGCAGTTCTTC | CASSGLQGDSYNEQFF
TRBJ1-1 | TRBV28 | . | . | TGTGCCAGCAGTATACAGGGAACTGAAGCTTTCTTT | CASSIQGTEAFF
TRBJ2-2 | TRBV7-8 | . | . | TGTGCCAGCAGCTTAGCGCGAGGGTGGGACACCGGGGAGCTGTTTTTT | CASSLARGWDTGELFF
TRBJ1-3 | TRBV6-5 | . | . | TGTGCCAGCATGGGGGAGGGGTACGTGGAATTGGGCATATATTTT | CASMGEGYVELGIYF
TRBJ2-4 | TRBV30 | . | TRBD2 | TGTGCCTGGAGTGGGACTAGCGGGAGCATTCAGTACTTC | CAWSGTSGSIQYF
TRBJ2-5 | TRBV3-1/TRBV3-2 | once | . | TGTGCCAGCAGCCGGGGGACAACTCAAGAGACCCAGTACTTC | CASSRGTTQETQYF
TRBJ2-1 | TRBV5-6 | . | TRBD2 | TGTGCCAGCAGCTTGGCCCCCCTTACTAGCGGGAGATACAATGAGCAGTTCTTC | CASSLAPLTSGRYNEQFF
TRBJ2-3 | TRBV29-1 | few | TRBD2 | TGCAGCGCACTAGCGGGAGGGAGCACAGATACGCAGTATTTT | CSALAGGSTDTQYF
TRBJ2-3 | TRBV7-9 | . | . | TGTGCCAGCAGCCCCAACGTCGGGAGAACAGATACGCAGTATTTT | CASSPNVGRTDTQYF
TRBJ1-6 | TRBV9 | . | TRBD1 | TGTGCCAGCAGTGATCAGATACCAGGGGGCGATTCGAGTTCACCCCTCCACTTT | CASSDQIPGGDSSSPLHF
TRBJ1-1 | TRBV19 | . | . | TGTGCCAGTGGACTGGCAAGTAACACTGAAGCTTTCTTT | CASGLASNTEAFF
TRBJ2-2 | TRBV6-5 | few | . | TGTGCCAGCAACCATAACACCGGGGAGCTGTTTTTT | CASNHNTGELFF
TRBJ2-6 | TRBV27 | . | . | TGTGCCAGCAGTTTATCGATGGTGTCTGGGGCCAACGTCCTGACTTTC | CASSLSMVSGANVLTF
TRBJ1-6 | TRBV28 | once | . | TGTGCCAGCAGTTTACCCCCAACCCTGACAGGTTATAATTCACCCCTCCACTTT | CASSLPPTLTGYNSPLHF
TRBJ1-6 | TRBV5-1 | . | . | TGCGCCAGCAGCTTGCGTTTTGGACAGAATAATTCACCCCTCCACTTT | CASSLRFGQNNSPLHF
TRBJ2-2 | TRBV6-5 | . | . | TGTGCCAGCAGTTACTCGAGAATGGGGAGCGGGGAGCTGTTTTTT | CASSYSRMGSGELFF
TRBJ2-5 | TRBV2 | . | . | TGTGCCAGCAGTGAGGGTTGGTCAGCCGGGCCCCAAGAGACCCAGTACTTC | CASSEGWSAGPQETQYF
TRBJ2-1 | TRBV7-8 | . | . | TGTGCCAGCAGACCACCGGGATCCCGAAAGGGCAATGAGCAGTTCTTC | CASRPPGSRKGNEQFF
TRBJ1-3 | TRBV19 | . | . | TGTGCCAGTAGTCTGGCGGCCTCTGGAAACACCATATATTTT | CASSLAASGNTIYF
TRBJ2-6 | TRBV27 | . | . | TGTGCCAGCAGTCCGGCGGGACAGACGATAACTGGGGCCAACGTCCTGACCTTC | CASSPAGQTITGANVLTF
TRBJ1-5 | TRBV2 | . | TRBD1 | TGTGCCAGCAGGGGGACAGGGCGACATCAGCCCCAGCATTTT | CASRGTGRHQPQHF